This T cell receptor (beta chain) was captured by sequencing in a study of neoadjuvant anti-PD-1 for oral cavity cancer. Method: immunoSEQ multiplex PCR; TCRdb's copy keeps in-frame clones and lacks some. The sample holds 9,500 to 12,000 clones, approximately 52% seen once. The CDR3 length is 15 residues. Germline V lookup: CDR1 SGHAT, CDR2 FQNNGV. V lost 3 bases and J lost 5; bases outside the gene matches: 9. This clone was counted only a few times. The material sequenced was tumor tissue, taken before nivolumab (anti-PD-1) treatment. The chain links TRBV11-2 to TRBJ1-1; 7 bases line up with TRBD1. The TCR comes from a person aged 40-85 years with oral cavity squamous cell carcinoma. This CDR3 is CASSFGGQVGTEAFF. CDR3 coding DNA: TGTGCCAGCAGCTTCGGCGGACAGGTGGGAACTGAAGCTTTCTTT. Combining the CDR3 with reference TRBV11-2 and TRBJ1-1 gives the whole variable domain EAGVAQSPRYKIIEKRQSVAFWCNPISGHATLYWYQQILGQGPKLLIQFQNNGVVDDSQLPKDRFSAERLKGVDSTLKIQPAKLEDSAVYLCASSFGGQVGTEAFFGQGTRLTVV.